The 19 T cell receptor beta chains reported below all come from one sample, sequenced in a study of blood T cell repertoires in COVID-19. The table came from immunoSEQ multiplex PCR; TCRdb's copy has only in-frame clones and leaves some out. The sample yields 130,000 or so clones, 85% seen once. Sequenced sample: peripheral blood. All receptors come from a man aged 55 to 70 with acute or convalescent COVID-19.

The V gene is TRBV6-6, the J gene TRBJ1-2; D unresolved. V lost 5 bases, J lost 3 bases, and 7 bases lay in between. Germline V gives CDR1 MNHNY, CDR2 SVGAGI (reference sequence). CDR3 length: 12 amino acids. CDR3 sequence (DNA): TGTGCCAGCAGTCGGCGCGACTATGGCTACACCTTC. Translation: CASSRRDYGYTF.

This clone was seen only once. The CDR3 DNA is TGTGCCAGTAGATTGGGACTAGCTAATGAGCAGTTCTTC. It yields the protein CASRLGLANEQFF. V usage is TRBV19 and J usage is TRBJ2-1, with 9 bases matching TRBD2. Trimming removed 6 bases from V and 7 bases from J; junction bases left unmatched: 4. CDR3 length equals 13 residues. The V gene's germline CDR1 is LNHDA and CDR2 SQIVND (reference sequence).

This rearrangement joins TRBV29-1 to TRBJ1-2, with TRBD1 matching over 8 bases. The junction had 10 bases not matched to a gene; V was cut back by 8 bases and J by 5 bases. This CDR3 spans 13 amino acids. Germline V lookup: CDR1 SQVTM, CDR2 ANQGSEA. The CDR3 coding sequence is TGCAGCTATTATACAGGGGGAGAGTATGGCTACACCTTC. Protein sequence: CSYYTGGEYGYTF.

The chain uses TRBV15 and TRBJ2-1, with 14 bases matching TRBD2. Looked up from germline, CDR1 is LNHNV and CDR2 is YYDKDF (reference sequence). V lost 0 bases, J lost 10 bases, and 5 bases stayed unmatched. There are 16 residues in the CDR3. Here the CDR3 reads CATSRDGTSGSIEQFF. CDR3 nucleotide sequence: TGTGCCACCAGCAGAGACGGGACTAGCGGGAGTATAGAGCAGTTCTTC. The variable domain in full, with the rest retrieved from reference TRBV15 and TRBJ2-1, is DAMVIQNPRYQVTQFGKPVTLSCSQTLNHNVMYWYQQKSSQAPKLLFHYYDKDFNNEADTPDNFQSRRPNTSFCFLDIRSPGLGDTAMYLCATSRDGTSGSIEQFFGPGTRLTVL.

A few counts support this clone. The V gene is TRBV5-1, the J gene TRBJ2-1; 9 nucleotides line up with TRBD2. Trimming at V came to 4 bases and at J to 2 bases, leaving 10 bases not matched to a gene. CDR3 size: 17 residues. Germline CDR1 is SGHRS and CDR2 is YFSETQ. The CDR3 DNA reads TGCGCCAGCAGCCTCTCGACTAGCGGAGGGCCCTACAATGAGCAGTTCTTC. Translated: CASSLSTSGGPYNEQFF.

Only one count was recorded for this clone. J is TRBJ2-7 and V is TRBV6-1; 9 nucleotides agree with TRBD2. The CDR3 totals 14 residues. Germline V gene lookup returns CDR1 MNHNS and CDR2 SASEGT. J was trimmed by 10 bases and V by 3 bases; bases with no gene match: 10. This CDR3 is CASSEASGTLGQYF. CDR3 nucleotides: TGTGCCAGCAGTGAGGCTAGCGGGACCTTAGGACAGTACTTC.

The V call is TRBV9, the J call TRBJ2-2; D gene unclear. V was cut by 5 bases and J by 7 bases, with 15 bases left in between. Germline lookup yields CDR1 SGDLS and CDR2 YYNGEE. This CDR3 has 14 amino acids. CDR3 bases: TGTGCCAGCAGAAGCCTAATTTCGAGCGGGGAGCTGTTTTTT. It translates to CASRSLISSGELFF.

The CDR3 DNA sequence: TGCGCCAGCAGCCCAGGGACAGGGATATCCACCGGGGAGCTGTTTTTT. It yields the protein CASSPGTGISTGELFF. The chain links TRBV5-1 to TRBJ2-2, with 9 bases matching TRBD1. In germline, CDR1 is SGHRS, CDR2 YFSETQ. This CDR3 spans 16 amino acids. The V segment lost 4 bases and the J segment 4 bases; nucleotides outside the gene matches: 8.

The chain joins TRBV5-1 to TRBJ2-5, with D possibly matching TRBD2 (5 bases). CDR1 is SGHRS, CDR2 YFSETQ, per germline. This CDR3 spans 14 amino acids. V lost 4 bases to trimming and J lost 0 bases, with 10 bases between them. CDR3 DNA: TGCGCCAGCAGCGCGGACTTGTACCAAGAGACCCAGTACTTC. This encodes CASSADLYQETQYF.

The V and J genes are TRBV7-2 and TRBJ2-1, with a weak D call TRBD2 (5 bases). V was clipped by 0 bases and J by 2 bases, with 11 bases between them. Germline V gene lookup returns CDR1 SGHTA and CDR2 FQGNSA. The CDR3 is made up of 16 amino acids. CDR3 sequence: CASSLATGNAYNEQFF. DNA for the CDR3: TGTGCCAGCAGCTTAGCAACCGGGAACGCCTACAATGAGCAGTTCTTC.

This clone was picked up one time. This chain joins TRBV12-5 and TRBJ1-5, with 8 nucleotides matching TRBD1. This CDR3 is built from 17 residues. The trim removed 7 bases at V and 13 bases at J, leaving 24 bases unmatched. Germline loops: CDR1 LGHNT, CDR2 FRNRAP. DNA of the CDR3: TGTGCTAGTGCCCCGGACAGGGCCACCCGAGGAAGCATCGATCAGCATTTT. It is translated as CASAPDRATRGSIDQHF.

The V and J genes are TRBV9 and TRBJ2-3; D gene ambiguous. Germline CDR1 reads SGDLS; CDR2 reads YYNGEE. This CDR3 is built from 13 residues. V lost 4 bases and J lost 0, with 6 bases in between. As DNA, the CDR3 is TGTGCCAGCAGCCCCCCTAGCACAGATACGCAGTATTTT. Protein product: CASSPPSTDTQYF.

The DNA for the CDR3 is TGTGCCAGCAGCCACAAGGGGCATACGGCCCACGAGCAGTACTTC. Translating gives CASSHKGHTAHEQYF. V gene TRBV13 combines with J gene TRBJ2-7; TRBD1 might be the D (5 bases). V was pared by 5 bases and J by 5 bases, with 19 bases between. The V gene's germline CDR1 is PRHDT and CDR2 FYEKMQ (reference sequence). The CDR3 runs to 15 residues.

This chain connects TRBV19 to TRBJ2-3, with TRBD1 matching 7 bases. V shed 5 bases, J shed 1 base, and the junction held 12 bases outside the gene matches. There are 17 residues in the CDR3. CDR1 is LNHDA, CDR2 SQIVND, per germline (reference sequence). The DNA of the CDR3 is TGTGCCAGTAGTCTAAAAATAGGGACAGCGGGCACAGATACGCAGTATTTT. Protein sequence: CASSLKIGTAGTDTQYF.

The chain recombines TRBV7-9 with TRBJ2-1, with a possible D match to TRBD2 (5 bases). The V end lost 6 bases, the J end lost 10 bases, and 13 bases lay between the germline ends. The germline CDR1 and CDR2 sequences are SEHNR and FQNEAQ (reference sequence). The CDR3 totals 12 residues. The CDR3 sequence is CASSQSSNEQFF. CDR3 in DNA: TGTGCCAGCAGTCAATCTAGCAACGAGCAGTTCTTC.

This chain connects TRBV2 to TRBJ1-5; TRBD1 matches at 8 bases. This CDR3 region has 18 residues. J gave up 0 bases and V 0 bases, and 7 bases lay outside the gene matches. Germline CDR1 reads SNHLY; CDR2 reads FYNNEI. The CDR3 sequence: CASSEARTGLYSNQPQHF. The CDR3 DNA reads as TGTGCCAGCAGTGAAGCCCGGACAGGGCTCTATAGCAATCAGCCCCAGCATTTT.

The chain carries TRBV6-5 and TRBJ2-7; TRBD2 agrees at 10 bases. This CDR3 has 15 amino acids. Trimming at V came to 4 bases and at J to 3 bases, leaving 6 bases not matched to a gene. The germline CDR1 and CDR2 sequences are MNHEY and SVGAGI. The CDR3 region has the DNA TGTGCCAGCAGTTCCAGCGGGAGGGGATTCTACGAGCAGTACTTC. This encodes CASSSSGRGFYEQYF.

The rearrangement uses TRBV7-7 and TRBJ2-5, with D possibly matching TRBD2 (6 bases). Trimming cost V 4 bases and J 1 base, with 13 bases left between them. This CDR3 spans 15 amino acids. Germline CDR1 and CDR2: SSHAT and FNYEAQ (reference sequence). For the CDR3, the DNA is TGTGCCAGCAGCTCCTCCCTAGCGACCCAAGAGACCCAGTACTTC. Encoded protein: CASSSSLATQETQYF. The variable domain in full, with the rest retrieved from reference TRBV7-7 and TRBJ2-5, is GAGVSQSPRYKVTKRGQDVTLRCDPISSHATLYWYQQALGQGPEFLTYFNYEAQPDKSGLPSDRFSAERPEGSISTLTIQRTEQRDSAMYRCASSSSLATQETQYFGPGTRLLVL.

The rearrangement joins TRBV15 to TRBJ2-3; a possible D gene is TRBD2 (6 bases). The length of the CDR3 is 16 residues. Germline V gives CDR1 LNHNV, CDR2 YYDKDF (reference sequence). Deletions cut 1 base from V and 0 bases from J, with 11 bases between. The CDR3: CATSRGSGLSTDTQYF. The CDR3 DNA sequence: TGTGCCACCAGCAGAGGGAGCGGGCTTAGCACAGATACGCAGTATTTT.